This T cell receptor beta chain was documented in a study of blood T cell repertoires in COVID-19. Study overall: Two negative PCRs, clearance, or symptom resolution characterized the recovered Cohort 3 donors. Sample material is recorded as cDNA or gDNA derived from T cells, B-cell-depleted T cells, or PBMCs.

Germline V CDR1 and CDR2: SEHNR, FQNEAQ (reference sequence). The CDR3 covers 14 residues. The ends lost 5 bases at V and 5 bases at J; junction bases unmatched: 7. Original processing notes: Using reference gene primer amplification, nucleated cell counts were estimated. Using immunoSEQ multiplex PCR, the repertoire was profiled, and TCRdb retains in-frame clones only, with some absent. V and J calls and clone size are copied from that table; D and trimming were computed from the DNA. The table has under 400,000 clones, more than 75% seen once. With regard to this clone: The identical CDR3 is also encoded by other nucleotide sequences in the sample.

Recruits, aged about 18 to 95 years, lived in approximately 26 US areas. Source material: PBMCs or T cells enriched from blood (not recorded which). The rearrangement joins TRBV7-9 to TRBJ2-5; 8 bases match TRBD1. The sequence came from a man aged 35 to 55 in a cohort exposed to, infected with or recovered from COVID-19 (not recorded which). CDR3 sequence: CASSPEDREETQYF. The CDR3 DNA is TGTGCCAGCAGCCCCGAGGACAGGGAGGAGACCCAGTACTTC.